This passage covers 15 T cell receptor beta chains from one sample sequenced in a study of blood T cell repertoires in COVID-19. TCRdb's table, derived via immunoSEQ multiplex PCR, lists solely in-frame clones and lacks some. Of roughly 74,000 clones in the sample, around 89% were seen once. Sample: PBMCs or T cells enriched from blood (not recorded which). The receptors stem from a woman aged 50 to 60 with acute COVID-19.

In this sample, this clone turned up once. CDR3 bases: TGTGCCAGCAGCCAAGAATGGAACAGATTCGTCGATACGCAGTATTTT. Protein: CASSQEWNRFVDTQYF. The chain joins TRBV14 to TRBJ2-3; D not resolved. Trimming pared 0 bases from V and 6 bases from J, leaving 16 bases between. CDR3 length: 16 residues. Germline V CDR1 and CDR2: SGHDN, FVKESK. Variable domain in full (rest from reference TRBV14 and TRBJ2-3): EAGVTQFPSHSVIEKGQTVTLRCDPISGHDNLYWYRRVMGKEIKFLLHFVKESKQDESGMPNNRFLAERTGGTYSTLKVQPAELEDSGVYFCASSQEWNRFVDTQYFGPGTRLTVL.

The genes are TRBV7-3 and TRBJ2-4, with D tentatively TRBD1 (6 bases). The CDR3 is 16 residues long. The germline V gene encodes CDR1 SGHTA and CDR2 FQGTGA. V lost 5 bases and J lost 2, with 16 bases in between. The CDR3 sequence is CASSPGPGQTKNIQYF. The CDR3, as DNA: TGTGCCAGCAGCCCGGGACCGGGACAAACCAAAAACATTCAGTACTTC.

The chain uses TRBV19 and TRBJ1-1; D is ambiguous. V gave up 5 bases and J gave up 9 bases, with 16 bases separating them. From germline, CDR1 is LNHDA and CDR2 SQIVND (reference sequence). This CDR3 is built from 13 residues. The DNA for the CDR3 is TGTGCCAGTAGTCCCACTACACCTCCGCAAGCTTTCTTT. Encoded protein: CASSPTTPPQAFF.

The chain carries TRBV30 and TRBJ2-3, with TRBD2 matching 8 bases. The junction had 2 bases not matched to a gene; V was cut back by 0 bases and J by 6 bases. Looked up from germline, CDR1 is GTSNPN and CDR2 is SVGIG (reference sequence). The CDR3 covers 13 residues. The chain's CDR3 is CAWSVGTSDTQYF. The CDR3 coding sequence is TGTGCCTGGAGTGTAGGGACTAGTGATACGCAGTATTTT.

CDR3 residues: CASSVASGRYEQYF. The CDR3 DNA follows: TGTGCCAGCAGCGTCGCTAGCGGGAGATATGAGCAGTACTTC. This rearrangement joins TRBV6-5 to TRBJ2-7; 10 bases align to TRBD2. V gave up 6 bases and J gave up 7 bases; unmatched junction bases: 9. The CDR3 extends over 14 amino acids. The germline gives CDR1 MNHEY, CDR2 SVGAGI.

V usage is TRBV7-2 and J usage is TRBJ2-1, with a weak D call TRBD2 (7 bases). V gave up 7 bases and J gave up 4 bases, with 11 bases separating them. CDR3 length: 13 residues. Germline CDR1 and CDR2: SGHTA and FQGNSA. CDR3: CASTGGTYNEQFF. The CDR3, as DNA: TGTGCCAGCACGGGGGGCACATACAATGAGCAGTTCTTC.

The chain joins TRBV2 to TRBJ2-7, with TRBD1 identical over 7 bases. The germline V gene encodes CDR1 SNHLY and CDR2 FYNNEI. J lost 3 bases, V lost 6 bases, and 5 bases had no gene match. This CDR3 region has 13 residues. As DNA, the CDR3 is TGTGCCAGCAGAACGCAGGGGGACTACGAGCAGTACTTC. This translates into CASRTQGDYEQYF.

This chain uses TRBV18 with TRBJ1-1; the D is unclear. The CDR3 covers 13 residues. V was trimmed by 6 bases and J by 1 base, leaving 9 bases between them. Looked up from germline, CDR1 is KGHSH and CDR2 is LQKENI. The CDR3 DNA is TGTGCCAGCTCCGACGGGTCGAACACTGAAGCTTTCTTT. Its translation is CASSDGSNTEAFF.

This clone appeared a few times. CDR3 DNA sequence: TGTGCCAGCAGCCAAGAATTGGCAGCGGGATTGCCCGGGGAGCTGTTTTTT. The encoded protein is CASSQELAAGLPGELFF. The V and J genes are TRBV4-2 and TRBJ2-2; 7 nucleotides agree with TRBD2. CDR3 length equals 17 residues. Germline CDR1 and CDR2: LGHNA and YNFKEQ. J lost 6 bases, V lost 0 bases, and 10 bases had no gene match.

V gene TRBV27 combines with J gene TRBJ1-6, with 7 bases that match TRBD1. The germline CDR1 and CDR2 sequences are MNHEY and SMNVEV (reference sequence). The trim removed 5 bases at V and 6 bases at J, leaving 7 bases unmatched. The CDR3 extends over 15 amino acids. For the CDR3, the DNA is TGTGCCAGCAGTACGGGACAGCTGGGTAATTCACCCCTCCACTTT. It specifies CASSTGQLGNSPLHF.

This clone was recorded only once. V and J are TRBV7-9 and TRBJ2-1; TRBD1 might be the D (6 bases). The germline V gene has CDR1 SEHNR and CDR2 FQNEAQ (reference sequence). V lost 2 bases and J 5 bases, leaving 10 bases between the germline ends. The CDR3 runs 14 residues. The CDR3 is CASSLLGANNEQFF. CDR3 bases: TGTGCCAGCAGCTTATTGGGGGCGAACAATGAGCAGTTCTTC.

The chain recombines TRBV2 with TRBJ2-1, with 13 bases fitting TRBD2. The CDR3 totals 14 residues. The V gene end was trimmed by 4 bases and the J gene end by 9 bases; junction bases not matched to a gene: 3. Germline V gene data show CDR1 as SNHLY and CDR2 as FYNNEI. CDR3 region: CASSGLAGGFEQFF. CDR3 in DNA: TGTGCCAGCAGTGGACTAGCGGGAGGTTTTGAGCAGTTCTTC.

V usage is TRBV7-2 and J usage is TRBJ2-7; TRBD2 matches at 11 bases. With V trimmed by 4 bases and J by 2 bases, 1 base remained unmatched. Germline CDR1 SGHTA, CDR2 FQGNSA. The CDR3 runs 14 residues. The CDR3 DNA sequence: TGTGCCAGCAGCTGGGGACTAGCGGCCTACGAGCAGTACTTC. Translation gives CASSWGLAAYEQYF.

This chain connects TRBV3-1 (or the pseudogene TRBV3-2) to TRBJ1-3; D is ambiguous. This CDR3 spans 13 amino acids. CDR1 and CDR2 from the germline V gene are LGHDT and YNNKEL (reference sequence). V lost 6 bases to trimming and J lost 0 bases, with 6 bases between them. DNA of the CDR3: TGTGCCAGCAGTCGGGGCTCTGGAAACACCATATATTTT. As protein: CASSRGSGNTIYF.

The CDR3 DNA reads as TGTGCCACCAACCCCGGGGCCGGGACTAGAGTGGGAGAGACCCAGTACTTC. Encoded protein: CATNPGAGTRVGETQYF. This chain uses TRBV24-1 with TRBJ2-5, with TRBD2 identical over 8 bases. Unmatched junction bases numbered 17, after V lost 8 bases and J lost 4 bases. CDR3 length equals 17 residues. Per germline, CDR1 KGHDR and CDR2 SFDVKD.